This T cell receptor beta chain emerged from a study of response to subunit inactivated influenza vaccine. This clonotype was counted between two and nine times. A single record per CDR3 protein comes from TCRdb applying MiXCR to the RT-PCR reads. The table records hundreds of thousands of distinct CDR3 sequences, approximately 20% of them present only once. Trimming removed 5 bases at V and 9 bases at J, with 16 bases between. CDR1 is SGHVS and CDR2 is FNYEAQ in the germline V gene. The CDR3 length is 13 residues. The chain recombines TRBV7-6 with TRBJ2-5; D might be TRBD2 (5 bases). Material: PBMCs from blood, obtained 21 months after vaccination. This clonotype originated in a man in his fifties or sixties who received an inactivated influenza vaccine. The CDR3 spells CASSLGLEVAQYF. The CDR3 nucleotides read TGTGCCAGCAGCCTAGGACTGGAAGTGGCCCAGTACTTC.